This T cell receptor (beta chain) was captured by sequencing in a study of cytomegalovirus exposure and HLA in healthy donors. 13 Jbeta primers and 60 Vbeta primers were used for the PCR. Some clones are missing from TCRdb's copy, which holds only in-frame ones; the method was immunoSEQ multiplex PCR. Here the sample spans some 150,000 clones, about 80% being singletons. V was trimmed by 1 base and J by 2 bases, leaving 9 bases between them. The germline V gene has CDR1 GTSNPN and CDR2 SVGIG (reference sequence). CDR3 length: 13 amino acids. V is TRBV30 and J is TRBJ2-7, with D maybe TRBD2 (5 bases). Sequencing used PBMCs. The sequence derives from a middle-aged woman in good health and CMV-seronegative. This chain's CDR3 is CAWSALEAYEQYF. The CDR3 DNA sequence: TGTGCCTGGAGTGCACTAGAGGCCTACGAGCAGTACTTC.